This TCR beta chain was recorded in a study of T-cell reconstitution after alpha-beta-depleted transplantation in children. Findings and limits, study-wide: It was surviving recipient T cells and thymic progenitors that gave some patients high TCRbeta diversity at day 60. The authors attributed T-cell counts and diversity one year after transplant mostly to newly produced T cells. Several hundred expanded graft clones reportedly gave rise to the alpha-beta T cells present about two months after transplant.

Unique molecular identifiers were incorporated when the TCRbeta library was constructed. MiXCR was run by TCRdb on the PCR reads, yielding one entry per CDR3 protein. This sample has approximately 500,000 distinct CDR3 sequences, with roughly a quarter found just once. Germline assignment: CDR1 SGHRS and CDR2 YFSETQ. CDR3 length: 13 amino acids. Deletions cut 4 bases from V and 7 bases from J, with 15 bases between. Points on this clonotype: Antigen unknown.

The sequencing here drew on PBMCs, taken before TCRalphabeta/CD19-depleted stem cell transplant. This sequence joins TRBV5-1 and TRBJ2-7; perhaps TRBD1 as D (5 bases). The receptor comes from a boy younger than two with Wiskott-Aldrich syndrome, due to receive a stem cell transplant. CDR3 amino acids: CASSTDTLGEQYF. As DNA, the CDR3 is TGCGCCAGCAGCACGGACACCTTGGGGGAGCAGTACTTC.